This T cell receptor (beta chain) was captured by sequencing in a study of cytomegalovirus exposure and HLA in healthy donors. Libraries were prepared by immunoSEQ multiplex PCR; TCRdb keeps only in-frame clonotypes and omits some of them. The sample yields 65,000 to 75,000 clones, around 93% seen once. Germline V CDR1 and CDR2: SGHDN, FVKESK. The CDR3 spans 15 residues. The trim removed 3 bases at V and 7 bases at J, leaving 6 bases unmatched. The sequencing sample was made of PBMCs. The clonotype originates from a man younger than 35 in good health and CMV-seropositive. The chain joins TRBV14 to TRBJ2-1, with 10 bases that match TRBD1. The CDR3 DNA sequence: TGTGCCAGCAGCCACGACTGGACAGGGGGTAATGAGCAGTTCTTC. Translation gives CASSHDWTGGNEQFF.